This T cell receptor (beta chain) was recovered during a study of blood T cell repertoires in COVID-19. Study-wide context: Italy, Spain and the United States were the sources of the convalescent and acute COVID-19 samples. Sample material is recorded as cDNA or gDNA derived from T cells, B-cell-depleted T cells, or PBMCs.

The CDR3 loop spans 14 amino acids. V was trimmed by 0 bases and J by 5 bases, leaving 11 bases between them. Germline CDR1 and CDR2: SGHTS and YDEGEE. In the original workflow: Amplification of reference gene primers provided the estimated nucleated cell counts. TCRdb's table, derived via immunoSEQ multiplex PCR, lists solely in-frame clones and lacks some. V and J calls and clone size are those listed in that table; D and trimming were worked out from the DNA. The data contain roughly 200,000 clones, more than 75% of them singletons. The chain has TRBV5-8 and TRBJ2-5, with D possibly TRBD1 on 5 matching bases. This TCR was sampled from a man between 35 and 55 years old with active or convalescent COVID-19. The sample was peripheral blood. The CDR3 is CASSLAVRDETQYF. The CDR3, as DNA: TGTGCCAGCAGCTTGGCCGTCAGGGATGAGACCCAGTACTTC.